This T cell receptor beta chain appears in the sequencing data of a study of blood T cells in healthy people across ages. Next came a second PCR, run for about 6 to 11 cycles, which used a sample-barcoded 5' primer along with a J-beta primer mix. Using its own MiXCR run on the 5' RACE reads, TCRdb lists one record per CDR3 protein. The sample shows fewer than 2 million distinct CDR3 sequences, about 39% of them seen only once. With regard to this clonotype: Its antigen is as yet unknown.

This CDR3 has 14 residues. With 0 bases removed from V and 6 bases from J, the gap between germline ends came to 12 bases. CDR1 and CDR2 (germline): SGHRS, YFSETQ. The study, taken as a whole, reports: The fall in TCR beta diversity per million T cells was roughly linear with age.

The source is a human donor in good health. Source material: blood. V gene TRBV5-1 combines with J gene TRBJ1-2; D possibly corresponds to TRBD1 (6 bases). CDR3 nucleotides: TGCGCCAGCAGCTTGGAAGGGACAAAAAATGGCTACACCTTC. Its translation is CASSLEGTKNGYTF. The full variable domain, with the rest looked up from reference TRBV5-1 and TRBJ1-2, is KAGVTQTPRYLIKTRGQQVTLSCSPISGHRSVSWYQQTPGQGLQFLFEYFSETQRNKGNFPGRFSGRQFSNSRSEMNVSTLELGDSALYLCASSLEGTKNGYTFGSGTRLTVV.